This entry concerns a single T cell receptor beta chain. The data were obtained in a study of blood T cell repertoires in COVID-19. Looking at the study overall: Researchers got acute and convalescent COVID-19 samples from the United States, Italy and Spain.

Sequencing was performed with immunoSEQ multiplex PCR; in TCRdb, only in-frame clones are kept and a portion is missing. The table includes 250,000 to 350,000 clones, around nine tenths detected once. The CDR3 consists of 16 residues. Germline V lookup: CDR1 LGHNA, CDR2 YNFKEQ. After removal of 0 bases from V and 10 bases from J, the junction contained 6 bases not matched to a gene. The chain links TRBV4-2 to TRBJ2-3, with 14 bases that match TRBD2. The sequence was obtained from a woman in her thirties or forties who had recovered from COVID-19. The sample taken for sequencing was peripheral blood. In nucleotides, the CDR3 is TGTGCCAGCAGCCAAGAGGGCGGGACTAGCGGGAGTGCGCAGTATTTT. Protein: CASSQEGGTSGSAQYF.